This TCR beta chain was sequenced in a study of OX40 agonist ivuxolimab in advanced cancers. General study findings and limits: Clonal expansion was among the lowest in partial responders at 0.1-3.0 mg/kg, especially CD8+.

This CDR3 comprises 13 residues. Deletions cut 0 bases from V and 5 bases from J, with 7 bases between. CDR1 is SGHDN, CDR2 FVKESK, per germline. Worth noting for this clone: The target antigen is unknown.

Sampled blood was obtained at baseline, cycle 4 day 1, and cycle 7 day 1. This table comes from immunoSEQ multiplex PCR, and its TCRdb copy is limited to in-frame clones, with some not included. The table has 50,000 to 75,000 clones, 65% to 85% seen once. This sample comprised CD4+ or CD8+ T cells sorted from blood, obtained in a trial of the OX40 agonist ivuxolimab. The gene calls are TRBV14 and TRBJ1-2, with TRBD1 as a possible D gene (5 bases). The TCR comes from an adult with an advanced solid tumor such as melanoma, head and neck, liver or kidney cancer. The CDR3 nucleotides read TGTGCCAGCAGCCAAGAGAGGGGTTATGGCTACACCTTC. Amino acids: CASSQERGYGYTF.